The rows below give T cell receptor beta chains drawn from one sample of a study of blood T cell repertoires in COVID-19. Clones were read by immunoSEQ multiplex PCR, and TCRdb kept only the in-frame ones, dropping some. The data show 300,000 to 400,000 clones, around nine tenths seen once. Material for sequencing was peripheral blood. Receptors originate from a woman between 65 and 79 years old with COVID-19, enrolled during active disease. Each CDR3 is given with its conserved first and last residue. Each record gives: V gene, CDR3 length, J gene, CDR3 protein.

>TRBV10-3|16|TRBJ2-2
CAISPGQGVNTGELFF
>TRBV18|13|TRBJ1-1
CASSGTPNTEAFF
>TRBV7-9|13|TRBJ1-6
CASSPDYISPLHF
>TRBV5-6|14|TRBJ1-2
CASSPTGTVYGYTF
>TRBV2|15|TRBJ2-7
CASSERVAGGNEQYF
>TRBV5-8|14|TRBJ1-5
CASSSASRNQPQHF
>TRBV6-2/TRBV6-3|15|TRBJ1-4
CASSYSSRRDEKLFF
>TRBV7-9|16|TRBJ2-7
CASCRTSGGDADEQYF
>TRBV7-2|15|TRBJ2-7
CASSVLAGNSYEQYF
>TRBV30|13|TRBJ1-4
CAWRRGRNEKLFF
>TRBV7-8|13|TRBJ1-1
CASSSDRNTEAFF
>TRBV18|15|TRBJ2-7
CASSPGTSGAYEQYF
>TRBV5-1|15|TRBJ1-1
CASRSTTGIETEAFF
>TRBV24-1|13|TRBJ2-7
CATSGTSGGEQYF
>TRBV18|13|TRBJ2-5
CASSPRGEETQYF
>TRBV24-1|14|TRBJ1-1
CATSQTDRDTEAFF
>TRBV29-1|14|TRBJ2-5
CSVDSGQGGETQYF
>TRBV14|12|TRBJ2-1
CASSQGSDEQFF
>TRBV11-3|16|TRBJ1-5
CASSLVTGRGEQPQHF
>TRBV7-3|14|TRBJ2-7
CASSSGTGFYEQYF
>TRBV18|18|TRBJ1-5
CASSPTFNRDSLYQPQHF
>TRBV18|13|TRBJ1-5
CASSPDSDQPQHF
>TRBV5-1|13|TRBJ2-1
CASSTGGNYEQFF
>TRBV5-8|12|TRBJ1-5
CASSWTRQPQHF
>TRBV5-8|16|TRBJ1-5
CASSSDRDWGNQPQHF
>TRBV3-1/TRBV3-2|20|TRBJ2-3
CASSQQPTVLAGPPRDTQYF
>TRBV21-1|11|TRBJ1-5
CASSKGGPQHF
>TRBV30|12|TRBJ1-2
CAWSVMYYGYTF
>TRBV11-2|14|TRBJ1-1
CASSIGTQDTEAFF
>TRBV11-2|17|TRBJ2-3
CASSLWRGGLSTDTQYF
>TRBV2|13|TRBJ1-1
CASSSTGPTEAFF
>TRBV7-2|15|TRBJ1-2
CASSAGTGRDYGYTF
>TRBV5-6|17|TRBJ2-1
CASSLEPSETLINEQFF
>TRBV14|14|TRBJ1-1
CASSPTGAATEAFF
>TRBV6-5|14|TRBJ1-2
CASSYSQGTTGYTF
>TRBV19|17|TRBJ2-1
CASSSGLAGTSYNEQFF
>TRBV30|13|TRBJ1-1
CAWSVKLPIQAFF
>TRBV11-1|16|TRBJ2-2
CASSLLGQGAIGELFF
>TRBV20-1|12|TRBJ1-2
CSASGGQYGYTF
>TRBV29-1|11|TRBJ2-7
CSVRTGGRQYF
>TRBV4-2|17|TRBJ2-1
CASSQVSPGGSYNEQFF
>TRBV6-5|14|TRBJ2-7
CASSPTSGSYEQYF
>TRBV11-2|12|TRBJ1-3
CASSLQGNTIYF
>TRBV28|18|TRBJ1-1
CASSLSLTGTGGRTEAFF
>TRBV19|14|TRBJ2-6
CASKQVSGANVLTF
>TRBV11-2|15|TRBJ1-3
CASSLTRQTGNTIYF
>TRBV9|15|TRBJ2-5
CASSPRDWYQETQYF
>TRBV7-3|15|TRBJ1-5
CASSPQGGINQPQHF
>TRBV19|16|TRBJ1-2
CASSISSGDSENGYTF
>TRBV7-2|14|TRBJ1-1
CASSLVVVNTEAFF
>TRBV5-1|15|TRBJ2-1
CASSFTLAVNNEQFF
>TRBV10-3|13|TRBJ1-2
CAISESAGYGYTF
>TRBV24-1|13|TRBJ1-2
CATSDPDRGGYTF
>TRBV12-3/TRBV12-4|13|TRBJ1-5
CASSPRGNQPQHF
>TRBV6-1|15|TRBJ1-2
CASSEGQGLFYGYTF
>TRBV12-5|16|TRBJ2-3
CASDTPESVSTDTQYF
>TRBV19|17|TRBJ2-7
CASSIGLWDRGSYEQYF
>TRBV21-1|15|TRBJ2-7
CASRGKGGVYYEQYF
>TRBV27|13|TRBJ1-6
CATGPVYNSPLHF
>TRBV10-2|15|TRBJ1-3
CASSWTGGTGNTIYF